This T cell receptor beta chain came from a study of blood T cells in healthy people across ages. CDR3 length: 13 amino acids. Germline V gene lookup returns CDR1 DFQATT and CDR2 SNEGSKA (reference sequence). V was trimmed by 3 bases and J by 4 bases, leaving 12 bases between them. A J-beta primer mix and a sample-barcoded 5' primer were used in a second PCR of about 7 to 12 cycles. TCRdb passed the 5' RACE reads through MiXCR, listing each CDR3 protein once. Among more than 750,000 distinct CDR3 sequences, 25% to 35% were seen once, and the ten largest hold 10%. In the case of this clonotype: A much bigger clone sits one base away, suggesting this may be a read error.

These data also formed part of another study, on T cells of mothers and their children.

The source material was blood. This clonotype was sampled from a woman in her thirties or forties in good health. This rearrangement joins TRBV20-1 to TRBJ1-2; D gene uncertain. The CDR3 DNA is TGCAGTGCTAGGGATCTCAGCGGCTATGGCTACACCTTC. This encodes CSARDLSGYGYTF.